This TCR beta chain was captured in a study of cytomegalovirus exposure and HLA in healthy donors. Regarding this clone: The antigen is undetermined.

Study conclusions and caveats: Per a later analysis, HLA-associated TCR beta chains showed more clonal expansion than other, equally common TCR beta chains.

The V segment lost 4 bases and the J segment 3 bases; nucleotides outside the gene matches: 9. Germline-derived CDR1 and CDR2 are SGDLS and YYNGEE. The CDR3 consists of 15 residues. This PCR relied on a set of 60 Vbeta primers and 13 Jbeta primers. The table came from immunoSEQ multiplex PCR; TCRdb's copy has only in-frame clones and leaves some out. The table lists approximately 120,000 clones, roughly 70% of them singletons. The rearrangement links TRBV9 to TRBJ2-7; 8 bases are a match to TRBD1. The sequencing input was PBMCs. This receptor was identified in a man between 35 and 55 years old in good health and CMV-seronegative. The CDR3 loop is CASSPAPDRDYEQYF. The CDR3 region has the DNA TGTGCCAGCAGCCCCGCCCCGGACAGGGACTACGAGCAGTACTTC.